The 23 T cell receptor beta chains below come from one sample, sequenced in a study of immune heterogeneity within non-small cell lung tumors. TCR beta CDR3 amplification used multiplex PCR with 32 V and 13 J primers. TCRdb used MiXCR to reprocess the multiplex PCR reads, holding one entry per CDR3 protein. The table records tens of thousands of distinct CDR3 sequences, under 30% of them present only once. Template material comprised bulk tumor genomic DNA at roughly 630 ng per sample. Several biopsies were spaced far apart within each primary tumor and obtained as surgery took place. Their non-small cell lung cancer was newly diagnosed and untreated, and the patients underwent curative surgery. Sequencing used lung tumor tissue. The receptors originated from a man between 35 and 55 years old with non-small cell lung cancer.

With regard to this clonotype: This could be a read error, since a much larger clone is one nucleotide away. The chain uses TRBV30 and TRBJ1-6; no firm D call. The CDR3 length is 15 residues. Germline V gives CDR1 GTSNPN, CDR2 SVGIG (reference sequence). The CDR3 DNA follows: TGTGCCTGGAGTGTACTAGGAGGGCAGAATTCACCCATCCACTTT. Protein sequence: CAWSVLGGQNSPIHF.

The V and J genes are TRBV11-3 and TRBJ2-1; tentatively, D is TRBD2 (7 bases). The CDR3 spans 15 residues. V lost 5 bases to trimming and J lost 16 bases, with 27 bases between them. Per germline, CDR1 SGHNT and CDR2 YENEEA. CDR3 region: CASSVANLGGGRHFF. The CDR3 DNA reads TGTGCCAGCAGCGTAGCCAATCTAGGGGGAGGGAGACATTTCTTC.

This chain connects TRBV5-1 to TRBJ1-2, with a weak D call TRBD1 (6 bases). V gave up 2 bases and J gave up 8 bases, with 22 bases separating them. This CDR3 comprises 16 residues. Germline CDR1 and CDR2: SGHRS and YFSETQ. The CDR3 here is CASSFGGRAGTRGYTF. Here the CDR3 DNA reads TGCGCCAGCAGCTTTGGGGGCCGGGCGGGGACGCGAGGCTACACCTTC.

Worth noting for this clonotype: A much larger clone is a single base away; this may be a read error. The chain uses TRBV5-1 and TRBJ2-7; D is undetermined. The V gene lost 0 bases and the J gene lost 6 bases, with 13 bases spanning the gap. CDR1 SGHRS and CDR2 YFSETQ come from the germline V gene. This CDR3 is 14 amino acids long. The CDR3 sequence: CASSLAHSFGEQYF. The CDR3 DNA reads as TGCGCCAGCAGCTTGGCGCACAGTTTCGGCGAGCAGTACTTC. The variable domain in full, completed from reference TRBV5-1 and TRBJ2-7, reads KAGVTQTPRYLIKTRGQQVTLSCSPISGHRSVSWYQQTPGQGLQFLFEYFSETQRNKGNFPGRFSGRQFSNSRSEMNVSTLELGDSALYLCASSLAHSFGEQYFGPGTRLTVT.

This clonotype has at least ten counts. V and J are TRBV7-2 and TRBJ2-7; the match to TRBD1 covers 11 bases. V lost 5 bases to trimming and J lost 3 bases; unmatched junction nucleotides: 3. The CDR3 consists of 14 residues. Germline lookup yields CDR1 SGHTA and CDR2 FQGNSA. CDR3 amino acids: CASSPGTGGYEQYF. CDR3 nucleotide sequence: TGTGCCAGCAGCCCCGGGACAGGGGGCTACGAGCAGTACTTC.

V and J are TRBV7-2 and TRBJ2-5; tentative D call: TRBD2 (5 bases). Trimming left V 4 bases short and J 2 bases short, with 14 bases between. The CDR3 runs 15 residues. Germline V gene data show CDR1 as SGHTA and CDR2 as FQGNSA. CDR3 region: CASSSPGRRQETQYF. The DNA of the CDR3 is TGTGCCAGCAGCTCGCCTGGGAGACGTCAAGAGACCCAGTACTTC.

The chain couples TRBV4-3 to TRBJ2-2, with TRBD2 identical over 7 bases. This CDR3 spans 16 amino acids. V lost 2 bases and J lost 1; bases outside the gene matches: 4. Looked up from germline, CDR1 is LGHNA and CDR2 is YSLEER. The DNA for the CDR3 is TGCGCCAGCAGCCAACTCTCTAGCGGGAACACCGGGGAGCTGTTTTTT. Encoded protein: CASSQLSSGNTGELFF.

Comment on this clonotype: This may stem from a read error, because a much larger clone lies one nucleotide away. The J gene is TRBJ2-7, the V gene TRBV28; TRBD2 might be the D (6 bases). In germline, CDR1 is MDHEN, CDR2 SYDVKM. V was pared by 4 bases and J by 6 bases, with 19 bases between. CDR3 length: 15 residues. The CDR3 reads CASSSLFQEGFEQYF. The CDR3 bases are TGTGCCAGCAGTTCCCTATTTCAGGAGGGCTTCGAGCAGTACTTC.

This sequence joins TRBV11-2 and TRBJ1-1, with D possibly matching TRBD1 (5 bases). CDR1 and CDR2 (germline): SGHAT, FQNNGV. This CDR3 has 14 amino acids. Trimming stripped 5 bases from V and 0 bases from J, with 10 bases between. Here the CDR3 reads CASSEGTLNTEAFF. Here the CDR3 DNA reads TGTGCCAGCAGCGAAGGGACCTTGAACACTGAAGCTTTCTTT. Combining the CDR3 with reference TRBV11-2 and TRBJ1-1 gives the whole variable domain EAGVAQSPRYKIIEKRQSVAFWCNPISGHATLYWYQQILGQGPKLLIQFQNNGVVDDSQLPKDRFSAERLKGVDSTLKIQPAKLEDSAVYLCASSEGTLNTEAFFGQGTRLTVV.

This clonotype was detected many times. The V gene is TRBV6-1, the J gene TRBJ2-7; D perhaps matches TRBD2 (5 bases). V was shortened by 5 bases and J by 1 base, with 18 bases between the two germline ends. The CDR3 contains 16 residues. The germline V gene has CDR1 MNHNS and CDR2 SASEGT. Here the CDR3 reads CASSYSGLVPSYEQYF. CDR3 nucleotide sequence: TGTGCCAGCAGTTACAGCGGACTCGTACCTTCCTACGAGCAGTACTTC.

The V call is TRBV9, the J call TRBJ1-5, with 9 bases identical to TRBD1. The CDR3 extends over 15 amino acids. In germline, CDR1 is SGDLS, CDR2 YYNGEE. With V trimmed by 4 bases and J by 7 bases, 9 bases remained unmatched. The CDR3 DNA follows: TGTGCCAGCAGCCCCGGGACAGGGAAGGGACAGCCCCAGCATTTT. Residues: CASSPGTGKGQPQHF.

The sample holds a few counts of this clonotype. The chain has TRBV10-3 and TRBJ2-3; D gene unclear. V lost 1 base to trimming and J lost 4 bases, with 3 bases between them. Germline-derived CDR1 and CDR2 are ENHRY and SYGVKD. CDR3 length equals 12 residues. The CDR3 coding sequence is TGTGCCATCAGTGAGTGGGCAGATACGCAGTATTTT. This codes for CAISEWADTQYF.

A word on this clonotype: The junction shows a germline mismatch at one end, possibly a read error. The chain recombines TRBV15 with TRBJ2-2; maybe TRBD1 (5 bases). The germline V gene has CDR1 LNHNV and CDR2 YYDKDF (reference sequence). This CDR3 contains 15 residues. The CDR3 DNA sequence: TGTGCCACCAGCAGAGATCAAGGGGTCACCGAGGAGCTGTTTTTT. Protein: CATSRDQGVTEELFF.

The rearrangement joins TRBV5-6 to TRBJ2-1, with D perhaps TRBD2 (6 bases). V was clipped by 1 base and J by 6 bases, with 11 bases between them. Germline lookup yields CDR1 SGHDT and CDR2 YYEEEE. The CDR3 runs 14 residues. CDR3: CASSLLARFNEQFF. The CDR3 nucleotides are TGTGCCAGCAGCTTGCTAGCGCGCTTCAATGAGCAGTTCTTC.

This clonotype rates as medium-sized. The rearrangement links TRBV6-1 to TRBJ2-7; 8 bases line up with TRBD2. Germline assignment: CDR1 MNHNS and CDR2 SASEGT. The CDR3 is 14 amino acids. The J segment lost 5 bases and the V segment lost 2 bases, leaving 5 bases of the junction unmatched. CDR3 sequence (DNA): TGTGCCAGCAGTGAACGGACTAGCCGCGACGAGCAGTACTTC. Its protein product is CASSERTSRDEQYF.

This clonotype appeared a few times. This chain joins TRBV7-8 and TRBJ1-1; D is undetermined. The ends were cut back, 6 bases at V and 1 base at J, with 9 bases in the middle. The V gene's germline CDR1 is SGHVS and CDR2 FQNEAQ. This CDR3 spans 13 amino acids. CDR3 amino acids: CASRTPGNTEAFF. The CDR3 DNA is TGTGCCAGCAGGACCCCGGGGAACACTGAAGCTTTCTTT.

The CDR3 region is CAISVGTGGPTYNEQFF. CDR3 nucleotides: TGTGCCATCAGTGTAGGGACAGGGGGACCTACTTACAATGAGCAGTTCTTC. The J gene is TRBJ2-1, the V gene TRBV10-3; 11 positions match TRBD1. Germline trimming cut 4 bases from V and 4 bases from J; bases unmatched to any gene: 9. The CDR3 is 17 residues long. The germline V gene encodes CDR1 ENHRY and CDR2 SYGVKD.

This clonotype was observed many times. The CDR3 is CASTNTGYNEQFF. In DNA form, the CDR3 reads TGTGCCAGCACCAACACAGGGTACAATGAGCAGTTCTTC. The J gene is TRBJ2-1, the V gene TRBV27; D possibly corresponds to TRBD1 (6 bases). The V gene lost 7 bases and the J gene lost 4 bases, with 11 bases spanning the gap. Germline V gene data show CDR1 as MNHEY and CDR2 as SMNVEV (reference sequence). The CDR3 spans 13 residues.

The rearrangement joins TRBV27 to TRBJ2-3; possible D gene TRBD1, 5 bases. V dropped 7 bases and J dropped 7 bases, with 21 bases sitting between them. The V gene's germline CDR1 is MNHEY and CDR2 SMNVEV (reference sequence). The CDR3 runs to 15 residues. The CDR3 bases are TGTGCCAGCACACAGGAGTTTTACGTAGGGTATACGCAGTATTTT. This encodes CASTQEFYVGYTQYF.

As DNA, the CDR3 is TGTGCCATCGGCTATATTTCCGGGACCGCTACCGGGGAGCTGTTTTTT. It specifies CAIGYISGTATGELFF. The chain joins TRBV10-3 to TRBJ2-2; D possibly matches TRBD1 or TRBD2 (5 bases each). The CDR3 runs to 16 residues. The V gene's germline CDR1 is ENHRY and CDR2 SYGVKD. Trimming took off 8 bases at V and 5 bases at J, with 21 bases between the two ends.

The chain employs TRBV6-5 and TRBJ2-5, with 8 bases fitting TRBD2. The trim removed 0 bases at V and 5 bases at J, leaving 8 bases unmatched. Germline values: CDR1 MNHEY, CDR2 SVGAGI. The CDR3 is 16 residues long. The CDR3 nucleotides are TGTGCCAGCAGTTACTCAGGGACGGGCGGGGGGGAGACCCAGTACTTC. It is translated as CASSYSGTGGGETQYF.

The rearrangement joins TRBV5-1 to TRBJ2-3, with D unclear. V shed 0 bases and J shed 0 bases, with 5 bases lying between them. This CDR3 has 14 residues. Germline V gene sequence: CDR1 SGHRS, CDR2 YFSETQ. The CDR3 DNA reads as TGCGCCAGCAGCTTGGCCGAAAGCACAGATACGCAGTATTTT. Amino acids: CASSLAESTDTQYF.

The chain combines TRBV6-5 with TRBJ2-2; no reliable D call. V lost 0 bases, J lost 4 bases, and 9 bases lay in between. This CDR3 is 15 amino acids long. Germline assignment: CDR1 MNHEY and CDR2 SVGAGI. The CDR3 DNA reads TGTGCCAGCAGTTACTCAGCACAGAGCACCGGGGAGCTGTTTTTT. It encodes CASSYSAQSTGELFF.